This T cell receptor (beta chain) was sequenced during a study of T-cell reconstitution after alpha-beta-depleted transplantation in children. Study-wide points: After one year, T-cell counts and TCRbeta diversity mostly came from new T cells. Surviving thymic progenitors and recipient T cells were the source of high TCRbeta diversity at day 60 in some patients. Approximately two months post-transplant, alpha-beta T cells reportedly originated from several hundred expanded graft clones.

This clonotype showed up many times. What it binds is not known. The TCRbeta library was prepared with unique molecular identifiers. MiXCR was run by TCRdb on the PCR reads, yielding one entry per CDR3 protein. The profile covers 900,000 or so distinct CDR3 sequences, with roughly 16% appearing a single time and around 4.5% taken by the ten largest. CDR3 size: 14 residues. Looked up from germline, CDR1 is SGHAT and CDR2 is FQNNGV. The germline V and J ends were trimmed by 5 bases and 0 bases, with 11 bases remaining between them. This chain connects TRBV11-2 to TRBJ2-7; D gene unclear. The origin of this receptor is a male patient aged 10-17 years who had a stem cell transplant for acute lymphoblastic leukemia, so the T cells may come from the graft donor. The sequenced sample was PBMCs, mostly from graft donor cells, obtained 360 days after TCRalphabeta/CD19-depleted stem cell transplant. CDR3 residues: CASSEDRLSYEQYF. As DNA, the CDR3 is TGTGCCAGCAGCGAGGACCGCCTCTCCTACGAGCAGTACTTC. The full variable domain, rest sourced from reference TRBV11-2 and TRBJ2-7, is EAGVAQSPRYKIIEKRQSVAFWCNPISGHATLYWYQQILGQGPKLLIQFQNNGVVDDSQLPKDRFSAERLKGVDSTLKIQPAKLEDSAVYLCASSEDRLSYEQYFGPGTRLTVT.